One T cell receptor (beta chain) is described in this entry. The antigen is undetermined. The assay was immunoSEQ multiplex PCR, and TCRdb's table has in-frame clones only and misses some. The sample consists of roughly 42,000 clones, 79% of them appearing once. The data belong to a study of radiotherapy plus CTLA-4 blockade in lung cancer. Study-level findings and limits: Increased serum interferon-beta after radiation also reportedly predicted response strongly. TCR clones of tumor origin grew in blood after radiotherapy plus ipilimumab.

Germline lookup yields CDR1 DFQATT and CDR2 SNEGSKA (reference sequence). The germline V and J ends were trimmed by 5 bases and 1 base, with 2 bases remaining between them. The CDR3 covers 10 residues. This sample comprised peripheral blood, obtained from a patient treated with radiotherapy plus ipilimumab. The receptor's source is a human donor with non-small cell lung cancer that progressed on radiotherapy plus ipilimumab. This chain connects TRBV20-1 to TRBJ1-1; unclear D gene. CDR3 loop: CSAQNTEAFF. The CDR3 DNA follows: TGCAGTGCTCAGAACACTGAAGCTTTCTTT.